These 23 T cell receptor beta chains share one sample of origin, sequenced in a study of beta chain features in type 1 diabetes. Since all of the isolated RNA was reverse transcribed, expressed TCRB transcripts were what got sequenced. Data came from immunoSEQ multiplex PCR; TCRdb stores just in-frame clones and leaves some out. The sample has just over 600,000 clones, 15% to 19% seen once. What was sequenced was naive CD4+ T cells from blood. All receptors come from a man in his late teens or twenties in good health.

The chain has TRBV19 and TRBJ1-2; D remains ambiguous. Trimming stripped 7 bases from V and 5 bases from J, with 14 bases between. In germline, CDR1 is LNHDA, CDR2 SQIVND (reference sequence). The CDR3 has 13 residues. The CDR3 here is CASTKRTVYGYTF. The CDR3 DNA is TGTGCCAGTACCAAAAGGACGGTTTATGGCTACACCTTC. Based on the CDR3 plus reference TRBV19 and TRBJ1-2, the full variable domain is DGGITQSPKYLFRKEGQNVTLSCEQNLNHDAMYWYRQDPGQGLRLIYYSQIVNDFQKGDIAEGYSVSREKKESFPLTVTSAQKNPTAFYLCASTKRTVYGYTFGSGTRLTVV.

This clone has more than one count but fewer than ten. The V call is TRBV7-9, the J call TRBJ2-5; the match to TRBD1 covers 9 bases. The end of the DNA aligns better with TRBJ2-7, so the J call may be wrong. CDR3 length: 16 amino acids. In germline, CDR1 is SEHNR, CDR2 FQNEAQ (reference sequence). CDR3 residues: CASSLATGTGKYEQYF. The CDR3 nucleotides read TGTGCCAGCAGCTTAGCCACCGGGACAGGGAAATACGAGCAGTACTTC.

This clone was counted a few times. The chain uses TRBV5-4 and TRBJ2-1, with D unresolved. Germline V gene lookup returns CDR1 SGHNT and CDR2 YYREEE (reference sequence). Trimming removed 4 bases from V and 5 bases from J, with 16 bases in between. The CDR3 has 15 residues. CDR3 residues: CASSPGGIAHNEQFF. In DNA, the CDR3 is TGTGCCAGCAGCCCGGGTGGGATCGCCCACAATGAGCAGTTCTTC.

This clone was detected a few times. CDR3 in amino acids: CASSRGQDYGYTF. The DNA for the CDR3 is TGTGCCAGCAGTCGTGGACAGGACTATGGCTACACCTTC. The genes are TRBV5-4 and TRBJ1-2, with 7 nucleotides matching TRBD1. The J segment lost 3 bases and the V segment lost 5 bases, leaving 4 bases of the junction unmatched. Germline V gives CDR1 SGHNT, CDR2 YYREEE (reference sequence). This CDR3 is 13 amino acids long.

This sequence joins TRBV13 and TRBJ2-3, with 10 bases aligning to TRBD2. CDR3 length equals 21 residues. The V gene's germline CDR1 is PRHDT and CDR2 FYEKMQ (reference sequence). Trimming removed 5 bases from V and 0 bases from J; junction bases left unmatched: 20. The DNA of the CDR3 is TGTGCCAGCAGCAAACGGGGGTGGTCTCTAGCGGGAGCTCCAAGCACAGATACGCAGTATTTT. Protein: CASSKRGWSLAGAPSTDTQYF. Drawing the rest from reference TRBV13 and TRBJ2-3, the complete variable domain is AAGVIQSPRHLIKEKRETATLKCYPIPRHDTVYWYQQGPGQDPQFLISFYEKMQSDKGSIPDRFSAQQFSDYHSELNMSSLELGDSALYFCASSKRGWSLAGAPSTDTQYFGPGTRLTVL.

Only a few counts were recorded for this clone. V and J are TRBV20-1 and TRBJ2-1; D not certain. Trimming cost V 6 bases and J 7 bases, with 7 bases left between them. The CDR3 has 10 amino acids. Germline CDR1 reads DFQATT; CDR2 reads SNEGSKA (reference sequence). CDR3 sequence: CSANRNEQFF. DNA for the CDR3: TGCAGTGCAAATAGGAATGAGCAGTTCTTC.

The V call is TRBV28, the J call TRBJ2-7; 8 positions match TRBD1. This CDR3 contains 14 residues. The germline V gene has CDR1 MDHEN and CDR2 SYDVKM. J was trimmed by 1 base and V by 3 bases; bases with no gene match: 2. This chain's CDR3 is CASSFDRGSYEQYF. The CDR3 nucleotides read TGTGCCAGCAGTTTCGACAGGGGATCCTACGAGCAGTACTTC.

CDR3 sequence reads: CATKTGPHEQYF. CDR3 bases: TGTGCCACCAAGACAGGGCCGCACGAGCAGTACTTC. This sequence joins TRBV10-3 and TRBJ2-7, with 7 bases that match TRBD1. Germline assignment: CDR1 ENHRY and CDR2 SYGVKD. After removal of 10 bases from V and 5 bases from J, the junction contained 8 bases not matched to a gene. The CDR3 runs to 12 residues.

The chain is built from TRBV7-2 and TRBJ1-1; D not resolved. The CDR3 sequence is 12 residues long. Germline V gene data show CDR1 as SGHTA and CDR2 as FQGNSA. Trimming left V 2 bases short and J 4 bases short, with 5 bases between. CDR3 residues: CASSLTGTEAFF. CDR3 bases: TGTGCCAGCAGCTTAACGGGCACTGAAGCTTTCTTT. The full variable domain, rest sourced from reference TRBV7-2 and TRBJ1-1, is GAGVSQSPSNKVTEKGKDVELRCDPISGHTALYWYRQSLGQGLEFLIYFQGNSAPDKSGLPSDRFSAERTGGSVSTLTIQRTQQEDSAVYLCASSLTGTEAFFGQGTRLTVV.

The table lists this clone with a few counts. Additional DNA sequences in this sample encode the identical CDR3. This sequence joins TRBV18 and TRBJ1-2; D gene ambiguous. This CDR3 comprises 12 residues. Germline V gives CDR1 KGHSH, CDR2 LQKENI. The germline V and J ends were trimmed by 3 bases and 4 bases, with 6 bases remaining between them. CDR3 sequence: CASSPDGYGYTF. The CDR3 DNA reads TGTGCCAGCTCACCCGACGGCTATGGCTACACCTTC.

Here the CDR3 reads CSVEGRGDYEQYF. The CDR3 DNA reads TGCAGCGTTGAAGGACGGGGCGACTACGAGCAGTACTTC. The rearrangement links TRBV29-1 to TRBJ2-7; D possibly uses TRBD1 or TRBD2 (5 bases each). The CDR3 runs 13 residues. Germline CDR1 is SQVTM and CDR2 is ANQGSEA. The V gene lost 1 base and the J gene lost 3 bases, with 10 bases spanning the gap.

This chain uses TRBV30 with TRBJ1-1, with unresolved D. The CDR3 loop spans 12 amino acids. The germline gives CDR1 GTSNPN, CDR2 SVGIG (reference sequence). V lost 3 bases to trimming and J lost 10 bases, with 15 bases between them. The CDR3 DNA reads TGTGCCTGGAGGCCGAGAATTGGGGTAGCTTTCTTT. Protein product: CAWRPRIGVAFF.

The J gene is TRBJ1-6, the V gene TRBV27; 7 bases fit TRBD1. V was clipped by 5 bases and J by 7 bases; unmatched bases: 5. This CDR3 spans 14 amino acids. Germline V CDR1 and CDR2: MNHEY, SMNVEV (reference sequence). DNA for the CDR3: TGTGCCAGCAGTAGCTGGGACAGAAATTCACCCCTCCACTTT. The encoded protein is CASSSWDRNSPLHF.

The chain uses TRBV29-1 and TRBJ2-7; 7 bases fit TRBD1. Germline CDR1 reads SQVTM; CDR2 reads ANQGSEA. The CDR3 spans 12 residues. The V segment lost 6 bases and the J segment 1 base; nucleotides outside the gene matches: 3. The DNA for the CDR3 is TGCAGCGTCCACAGGGGATCCTACGAGCAGTACTTC. Its protein product is CSVHRGSYEQYF.

This clone has only a few counts. V and J are TRBV6-5 and TRBJ2-4, with 7 bases lining up with TRBD1. CDR3 size: 15 residues. CDR1 MNHEY and CDR2 SVGAGI come from the germline V gene. Losses at the gene ends were 5 bases for V and 0 bases for J; bases not matched to a gene: 4. CDR3 amino acids: CASSRTGLAKNIQYF. The CDR3 bases are TGTGCCAGCAGTAGGACAGGATTAGCCAAAAACATTCAGTACTTC.

Only a few counts were recorded for this clone. The chain links TRBV7-9 to TRBJ2-5; 9 nucleotides agree with TRBD2. There are 15 residues in the CDR3. The germline gives CDR1 SEHNR, CDR2 FQNEAQ (reference sequence). V shed 0 bases and J 1 base; nucleotides not matched to a gene: 0. CDR3 nucleotides: TGTGCCAGCAGCTTAGCAGCGGGAGGCCAAGAGACCCAGTACTTC. It yields the protein CASSLAAGGQETQYF.

The CDR3 nucleotides are TGTGCCAGCAGCTTAGTCCAATCAGGGCTTTTCACCGGGGAGCTGTTTTTT. It codes for CASSLVQSGLFTGELFF. The J gene is TRBJ2-2, the V gene TRBV7-2; D is perhaps TRBD1 (5 bases). Per the germline V gene, CDR1 is SGHTA and CDR2 is FQGNSA. Trimming cost V 1 base and J 4 bases, with 16 bases left between them. The CDR3 loop spans 17 amino acids.

The sample holds a few counts of this clone. This sequence joins TRBV27 and TRBJ2-1; tentative D call: TRBD1 (6 bases). The germline V gene has CDR1 MNHEY and CDR2 SMNVEV (reference sequence). This CDR3 is 15 amino acids long. V lost 7 bases and J 9 bases, leaving 22 bases between the germline ends. Here the CDR3 reads CASNLMGAVITEQFF. The CDR3, as DNA: TGTGCCAGCAACCTCATGGGGGCTGTCATCACTGAGCAGTTCTTC.

This clone was counted between two and nine times. The chain has TRBV12-5 and TRBJ2-3, with 10 bases identical to TRBD2. This CDR3 has 18 residues. The ends lost 0 bases at V and 6 bases at J; junction bases unmatched: 12. Germline lookup yields CDR1 LGHNT and CDR2 FRNRAP. CDR3 sequence reads: CASGLVLVSAGGPDTQYF. CDR3 DNA: TGTGCTAGTGGTTTGGTACTTGTTTCAGCGGGAGGGCCTGATACGCAGTATTTT.

The CDR3 spells CASSHVGGPAYEQYF. As DNA, the CDR3 is TGCGCCAGCAGCCATGTGGGAGGGCCAGCCTACGAGCAGTACTTC. This chain links TRBV4-1 with TRBJ2-7; TRBD2 matches 7 bases. Germline loops: CDR1 MGHRA, CDR2 YSYEKL. The J segment lost 2 bases and the V segment lost 3 bases, leaving 7 bases of the junction unmatched. The CDR3 runs to 15 residues.

The gene calls are TRBV11-1 and TRBJ2-3; tentatively, D is TRBD1 or TRBD2 (6 bases each). The V end lost 1 base, the J end lost 1 base, and 9 bases lay between the germline ends. CDR3 length: 15 residues. Germline values: CDR1 SGHAT, CDR2 FQDESV (reference sequence). CDR3 bases: TGTGCCAGCAGCTTAGGGGGGGCTGGCACAGATACGCAGTATTTT. As protein: CASSLGGAGTDTQYF.

This rearrangement joins TRBV4-1 to TRBJ2-1; a possible D gene is TRBD2 (5 bases). Germline-derived CDR1 and CDR2 are MGHRA and YSYEKL. The CDR3 extends over 13 amino acids. With 2 bases removed from V and 9 bases from J, the gap between germline ends came to 11 bases. CDR3 coding DNA: TGCGCCAGCAGCCAAAGACCCGCGGGTGAGCAGTTCTTC. It specifies CASSQRPAGEQFF.

This clone came up a few times. This chain uses TRBV6-1 with TRBJ2-7; TRBD2 matches at 8 bases. The CDR3 has 13 amino acids. Germline V CDR1 and CDR2: MNHNS, SASEGT. The V segment lost 7 bases and the J segment 7 bases; nucleotides outside the gene matches: 9. CDR3 amino acids: CASKPAGASEQYF. In DNA, the CDR3 is TGTGCCAGCAAGCCAGCGGGAGCTTCGGAGCAGTACTTC.